A selection of T cell receptor beta chains follows, all from one sample in a study of Ad26.COV2.S vaccination and SARS-CoV-2 variants. The method was immunoSEQ multiplex PCR; TCRdb's version includes in-frame clones alone and lacks a portion of them. The sample lists 350,000 to 550,000 clones; approximately 89% were seen once. The starting material was peripheral blood, obtained in a trial of Ad26.COV2.S vaccine versus placebo. Receptor source: a person between 18 and 65 years old who received the Ad26.COV2.S COVID-19 vaccine or a placebo. CDR3s include the opening cysteine and the closing phenylalanine or tryptophan. A D gene is named only where the DNA matches it firmly. Not every row has a clone size; where given, it reads once, few, many or a size class.

>TRBV3-1/TRBV3-2|TRBJ2-7|NA|NA
CASSQAYGAEQYF
TGTGCCAGCAGCCAAGCTTACGGGGCCGAGCAGTACTTC
>TRBV4-3|TRBJ1-3|NA|NA
CASSQDHGKGAGNTIYF
TGCGCCAGCAGCCAAGACCACGGGAAAGGAGCTGGAAACACCATATATTTT
>TRBV21-1|TRBJ2-5|NA|NA
CASSTSGRGETQYF
TGTGCCAGCAGCACTAGCGGGAGGGGGGAGACCCAGTACTTC
>TRBV10-3|TRBJ2-1|TRBD2|NA
CASSPPSGRGGGEQFF
TGTGCCAGTTCCCCGCCGAGCGGGAGAGGAGGGGGAGAGCAGTTCTTC
>TRBV5-6|TRBJ1-1|NA|few
CASSLASRTARRAEAFF
TGTGCCAGCAGCTTGGCCTCCCGGACAGCTCGAAGGGCTGAAGCTTTCTTT
>TRBV5-1|TRBJ1-3|NA|NA
CASSLSWGLGNTIYF
TGCGCCAGCAGCTTGAGTTGGGGCCTCGGAAACACCATATATTTT
>TRBV7-9|TRBJ2-7|NA|NA
CASSLEGQASYEQYF
TGTGCCAGCAGCTTGGAGGGCCAGGCGTCCTACGAGCAGTACTTC
>TRBV4-3|TRBJ1-3|NA|NA
CASSQSGGSGNTIYF
TGCGCCAGCAGCCAATCTGGAGGCTCTGGAAACACCATATATTTT
>TRBV4-3|TRBJ1-4|NA|NA
CASSQDPPTENNEKLFF
TGCGCCAGCAGCCAGGATCCCCCGACAGAAAATAATGAAAAACTGTTTTTT
>TRBV2|TRBJ2-1|NA|NA
CASSREAGDGLDEQFF
TGTGCCAGCAGTCGAGAGGCAGGAGACGGTTTGGATGAGCAGTTCTTC
>TRBV5-6|TRBJ1-2|NA|NA
CASSLSQLTYGYTF
TGTGCCAGCAGCTTATCACAGCTAACCTATGGCTACACCTTC
>TRBV6-5|TRBJ1-2|NA|NA
CASSTGYGYTF
TGTGCCAGCAGCACGGGATATGGCTACACCTTC
>TRBV12-3/TRBV12-4|TRBJ1-1|TRBD1|NA
CASRNRGREAFF
TGTGCCAGCAGAAACAGGGGCAGGGAAGCTTTCTTT
>TRBV6-2/TRBV6-3|TRBJ1-1|NA|NA
CASSYEGIGTEAFF
TGTGCCAGCAGTTATGAGGGGATCGGCACTGAAGCTTTCTTT
>TRBV19|TRBJ1-6|TRBD1|NA
CASSTDRGRSPLHF
TGTGCCAGTAGTACGGACAGGGGACGTTCACCCCTCCACTTT
>TRBV5-1|TRBJ2-3|NA|NA
CASSLVGDTQYF
TGCGCCAGCAGCTTGGTTGGAGATACGCAGTATTTT
>TRBV9|TRBJ2-1|NA|NA
CASSGPGDSLDDNEQFF
TGTGCCAGCAGTGGGCCGGGCGACTCCCTGGACGACAATGAGCAGTTCTTC
>TRBV2|TRBJ2-3|NA|NA
CATPGPPGTDTQYF
TGTGCCACCCCGGGGCCCCCAGGGACAGATACGCAGTATTTT
>TRBV9|TRBJ2-2|NA|NA
CASSVFPPGRGAGELFF
TGTGCCAGCAGCGTATTTCCCCCGGGACGAGGGGCCGGGGAGCTGTTTTTT
>TRBV5-4|TRBJ2-3|NA|NA
CASSPGVIRTDTQYF
TGTGCCAGCAGCCCGGGTGTGATTCGCACAGATACGCAGTATTTT
>TRBV19|TRBJ1-3|NA|NA
CATKDRYSGNTIYF
TGTGCCACCAAAGACCGCTACTCTGGAAACACCATATATTTT
>TRBV7-9|TRBJ1-4|TRBD1|NA
CASSSTGQGIGEKLFF
TGTGCCAGCAGCTCGACCGGACAGGGAATAGGTGAAAAACTGTTTTTT
>TRBV5-1|TRBJ1-4|TRBD1|NA
CASSSGTGGNEKLFF
TGCGCCAGCAGCTCGGGGACAGGGGGGAATGAAAAACTGTTTTTT
>TRBV21-1|TRBJ2-2|NA|NA
CASSKGDNPNTGELFF
TGTGCCAGCAGCAAAGGGGACAATCCGAACACCGGGGAGCTGTTTTTT
>TRBV19|TRBJ2-6|NA|NA
CASSSRDNTGANVLTF
TGTGCCAGTAGTAGTAGGGACAACACTGGGGCCAACGTCCTGACTTTC
>TRBV27|TRBJ1-2|NA|NA
CASSLSGQAGYGYTF
TGTGCCAGCAGTTTATCGGGCCAGGCCGGCTATGGCTACACCTTC
>TRBV5-4|TRBJ2-5|TRBD1|NA
CASSRRDSTETQYF
TGTGCCAGCAGCCGTCGGGACAGCACAGAGACCCAGTACTTC
>TRBV19|TRBJ2-3|TRBD1|once
CASTPDRGTDTQYF
TGTGCCAGTACCCCGGACAGGGGCACAGATACGCAGTATTTT
>TRBV7-9|TRBJ1-1|TRBD1|NA
CASRSKAQGARTEAFF
TGTGCCAGCAGGTCAAAAGCGCAGGGGGCCCGAACTGAAGCTTTCTTT
>TRBV7-2|TRBJ2-5|NA|NA
CASSLEPQTETQYF
TGTGCCAGCAGCTTAGAACCTCAAACGGAGACCCAGTACTTC
>TRBV9|TRBJ2-3|NA|NA
CASSVSPFTDTQYF
TGTGCCAGCAGCGTATCACCGTTCACAGATACGCAGTATTTT
>TRBV4-3|TRBJ1-4|TRBD1|NA
CASSRRLGQGLELFF
TGCGCCAGCAGCCGCCGGCTCGGACAGGGGCTTGAACTGTTTTTT
>TRBV19|TRBJ1-3|NA|NA
CASSMSQEGIGNTIYF
TGTGCCAGTAGTATGTCGCAGGAGGGGATCGGAAACACCATATATTTT
>TRBV7-7|TRBJ2-5|TRBD1|NA
CASSPGTGWRETQYF
TGTGCCAGCAGCCCCGGGACAGGGTGGCGAGAGACCCAGTACTTC
>TRBV7-8|TRBJ2-1|TRBD2|NA
CASSLSGGPGQFF
TGTGCCAGCAGCCTTAGCGGGGGCCCCGGGCAGTTCTTC
>TRBV7-2|TRBJ1-2|NA|NA
CASSPGVNTNYGYTF
TGTGCCAGCAGCCCGGGGGTGAACACTAACTATGGCTACACCTTC
>TRBV5-1|TRBJ2-1|TRBD1|NA
CASSQGQGASTEQFF
TGCGCCAGCAGCCAAGGACAGGGTGCGTCTACGGAGCAGTTCTTC
>TRBV5-1|TRBJ1-6|NA|NA
CASSLVPAAYNSPLHF
TGCGCCAGCAGCTTGGTCCCGGCAGCGTATAATTCACCCCTCCACTTT
>TRBV5-1|TRBJ1-2|NA|NA
CASSLMAAPNYGYTF
TGCGCCAGCAGCTTGATGGCGGCACCTAACTATGGCTACACCTTC
>TRBV18|TRBJ2-3|TRBD2|NA
CASAGGLARTDTQYF
TGTGCCAGCGCCGGGGGACTAGCCCGTACAGATACGCAGTATTTT
>TRBV27|TRBJ1-3|NA|NA
CASSLLEIPGGNTIYF
TGTGCCAGCAGTTTATTGGAGATCCCTGGTGGAAACACCATATATTTT
>TRBV7-9|TRBJ1-2|NA|NA
CASSEGRGRNYGYTF
TGTGCCAGCAGCGAAGGGCGGGGCAGGAACTATGGCTACACCTTC
>TRBV4-1|TRBJ1-5|NA|NA
CASSQERRDQPQHF
TGCGCCAGCAGCCAAGAACGGCGGGATCAGCCCCAGCATTTT
>TRBV10-3|TRBJ1-3|TRBD1|NA
CAISGQGSSGNTIYF
TGTGCCATCAGTGGACAGGGAAGCTCTGGAAACACCATATATTTT